This is a list of T cell receptor beta chains from one sample in a study of CD8 T cells in ankylosing spondylitis. TCRdb passed the 5' RACE reads through MiXCR, listing each CDR3 protein once. The sample has around 27,000 distinct CDR3 sequences; roughly 2.5% are singletons. Specimen: blood, either unsorted or a sorted T cell fraction (not recorded which). The receptor source for this set is a female donor with ankylosing spondylitis or in good health (not recorded which). The CDR3 runs from the conserved cysteine through the conserved F or W.

j_gene	v_gene	len	CDR3aa
TRBJ2-5	TRBV9	15	CASSRLAGSQETQYF
TRBJ1-2	TRBV9	14	CASNPDSGVLGYTF
TRBJ2-2	TRBV9	14	CASSVVSETGELFF
TRBJ2-7	TRBV9	15	CASSVDGSGLYEQYF
TRBJ2-1	TRBV9	16	CASSSSAVSSYNEQFF
TRBJ2-4	TRBV9	15	CASSVDPATKNIQYF
TRBJ1-2	TRBV9	17	CASSVEGQGGLLDGYTF
TRBJ2-7	TRBV9	15	CASSVAPTGGREQYF
TRBJ2-2	TRBV9	16	CASSPHPGANTGELFF
TRBJ1-1	TRBV9	14	CASSPRTGDTEAFF
TRBJ1-1	TRBV9	13	CASSPPIATEAFF
TRBJ2-3	TRBV9	16	CASSVGVGGLTDTQYF
TRBJ2-2	TRBV9	14	CANSPNLANGELFF
TRBJ2-3	TRBV9	17	CASSPGGGSYSTDTQYF
TRBJ2-1	TRBV9	14	CASSGADSYNEQFF
TRBJ1-1	TRBV9	14	CASAKGGLVTEAFF
TRBJ2-3	TRBV9	16	CASSPPGASGADTQYF
TRBJ2-3	TRBV9	14	CASSVSSGEDTQYF
TRBJ2-1	TRBV9	16	CASSVDGGGGYNEQFF
TRBJ2-3	TRBV9	17	CASSKRTSGGIGDTQYF
TRBJ2-5	TRBV9	15	CASSPAGTPQETQYF
TRBJ1-2	TRBV9	15	CASSVGGASNYGYTF
TRBJ2-5	TRBV9	15	CASSVRQGAGETQYF
TRBJ2-1	TRBV9	13	CASSVGEYNEQFF
TRBJ2-2	TRBV9	13	CASSVMNTGELFF
TRBJ1-2	TRBV9	16	CASTSGGPASNYGYTF
TRBJ2-1	TRBV9	15	CASSAREGGVNEQFF
TRBJ1-2	TRBV9	17	CASSRDGQGARNYGYTF
TRBJ1-3	TRBV9	13	CASSVGPGNTTYF
TRBJ1-6	TRBV9	14	CASSGQGRGSPLHF
TRBJ1-1	TRBV9	17	CASSVGAGQVLGTEAFF
TRBJ1-4	TRBV9	15	CASSAAGTVREKLFF
TRBJ2-3	TRBV9	15	CASSVASGRTDTQYF
TRBJ1-1	TRBV9	13	CASTKRDGGGAFF
TRBJ1-3	TRBV9	15	CASSSEGGFGNTIYF
TRBJ1-2	TRBV9	14	CASSATPNRDGYTF
TRBJ2-1	TRBV9	16	CASSVGGRGGYNEQFF
TRBJ1-1	TRBV9	13	CASSGAPDTEAFF
TRBJ2-4	TRBV9	14	CASSPGLAGGIQYF
TRBJ2-5	TRBV9	17	CASSVAIGGGSQETQYF
TRBJ2-2	TRBV9	15	CASSRDAFNTGELFF
TRBJ1-1	TRBV9	17	CASSVAVSAGSDTEAFF
TRBJ1-5	TRBV9	15	CASSVEGSWNQPQHF
TRBJ2-1	TRBV9	15	CASSVVGGRYNEQFF
TRBJ2-2	TRBV9	16	CASSVSARVDTGELFF
TRBJ2-1	TRBV9	17	CASSVGLAGSSYNEQFF
TRBJ1-5	TRBV9	15	CASSVGGESNQPQHF